A selection of T cell receptor beta chains follows, all from one sample in a study of shared clonotypes between healthy human individuals. Here immunoSEQ multiplex PCR was the method, and the copy in TCRdb shows in-frame clones only, minus some. The data hold some 2.1 million clones, with roughly 96% observed a single time. Sequenced material: naive CD4+ T cells sorted from blood. The receptors were gathered from a man in his late teens or twenties in good health. Both conserved end residues are part of each CDR3. The order of the fields is J gene, V gene, D gene, CDR3 protein, CDR3 DNA. A D gene is named only where the DNA matches it firmly.

j_gene: TRBJ1-4
v_gene: TRBV30
d_gene: .
CDR3aa: CAFQLATNEKLFF
CDR3nt: TGTGCCTTCCAGCTAGCAACTAATGAAAAACTGTTTTTT

j_gene: TRBJ1-1
v_gene: TRBV10-1
d_gene: .
CDR3aa: CASSGSGLVAEAFF
CDR3nt: TGCGCCAGCAGTGGGTCCGGTTTGGTGGCTGAAGCTTTCTTT

j_gene: TRBJ1-2
v_gene: TRBV19
d_gene: .
CDR3aa: CASSTRTVNYGYTF
CDR3nt: TGTGCCAGTAGTACCCGGACAGTGAACTATGGCTACACCTTC

j_gene: TRBJ2-1
v_gene: TRBV6-1
d_gene: TRBD1
CDR3aa: CASKGTVNNEQFF
CDR3nt: TGTGCCAGCAAGGGGACAGTGAACAATGAGCAGTTCTTC

j_gene: TRBJ1-3
v_gene: TRBV30
d_gene: TRBD1
CDR3aa: CAWSVRGGGGNTIYF
CDR3nt: TGTGCCTGGAGTGTACGAGGGGGCGGCGGAAACACCATATATTTT

j_gene: TRBJ2-5
v_gene: TRBV6-1
d_gene: .
CDR3aa: CASSETWRETQYF
CDR3nt: TGTGCCAGCAGTGAAACCTGGCGGGAGACCCAGTACTTC

j_gene: TRBJ1-2
v_gene: TRBV10-3
d_gene: .
CDR3aa: CAISESSYGYTF
CDR3nt: TGTGCCATCAGTGAGAGTAGCTATGGCTACACCTTC

j_gene: TRBJ1-4
v_gene: TRBV7-9
d_gene: .
CDR3aa: CASSLAPNEKLFF
CDR3nt: TGTGCCAGCAGCTTAGCACCTAATGAAAAACTGTTTTTT

j_gene: TRBJ1-1
v_gene: TRBV28
d_gene: .
CDR3aa: CASSLSGQGNTEAFF
CDR3nt: TGTGCCAGCAGTTTATCCGGGCAGGGGAACACTGAAGCTTTCTTT

j_gene: TRBJ1-1
v_gene: TRBV6-5
d_gene: .
CDR3aa: CASSYIMNTEAFF
CDR3nt: TGTGCCAGCAGTTATATAATGAACACTGAAGCTTTCTTT

j_gene: TRBJ1-4
v_gene: TRBV5-4
d_gene: TRBD1
CDR3aa: CASTVGQGGFEKLFF
CDR3nt: TGTGCCAGCACCGTCGGACAGGGTGGATTTGAAAAACTGTTTTTT

j_gene: TRBJ2-1
v_gene: TRBV30
d_gene: TRBD1
CDR3aa: CACRDRGLYNEQFF
CDR3nt: TGTGCCTGCCGGGACAGGGGACTCTACAATGAGCAGTTCTTC

j_gene: TRBJ1-5
v_gene: TRBV30
d_gene: .
CDR3aa: CAWSASSNQPQHF
CDR3nt: TGTGCCTGGAGTGCCAGCTCCAATCAGCCCCAGCATTTT

j_gene: TRBJ1-1
v_gene: TRBV30
d_gene: .
CDR3aa: CAWIGDTYTEAFF
CDR3nt: TGTGCCTGGATAGGGGACACCTACACTGAAGCTTTCTTT

j_gene: TRBJ2-1
v_gene: TRBV28
d_gene: .
CDR3aa: CASSFLPTYNEQFF
CDR3nt: TGTGCCAGCAGTTTCCTCCCAACCTACAATGAGCAGTTCTTC

j_gene: TRBJ2-7
v_gene: TRBV7-9
d_gene: TRBD1
CDR3aa: CASSYYLTGKYEQYF
CDR3nt: TGTGCCAGCAGCTACTACTTGACAGGGAAGTACGAGCAGTACTTC